This paragraph reports one TCR beta chain. This entry belongs to a study of shared clonotypes between healthy human individuals. There are 15 residues in the CDR3. The V segment lost 4 bases and the J segment 4 bases; nucleotides outside the gene matches: 8. Germline V gene data show CDR1 as SGHNT and CDR2 as YYREEE (reference sequence). Profiling relied on immunoSEQ multiplex PCR, and the TCRdb table lists in-frame clones only, not all of them. The sample shows about 710,000 clones, roughly 72% of them seen only once. The sequenced material came from memory CD4+ T cells sorted from blood. As for subset: CD45RA-negative fraction. The rearrangement links TRBV5-4 to TRBJ1-2, with 9 bases matching TRBD1. This sequence was found in a woman aged 25 to 39 in good health. As DNA, the CDR3 is TGTGCCAGCAGCCACGACAGGGGGAGCGGCTATGGCTACACCTTC. It codes for CASSHDRGSGYGYTF.